This TCR beta chain was found in a study of blood T cell repertoires in COVID-19. V gave up 5 bases and J gave up 4 bases; unmatched junction bases: 1. The CDR3 totals 12 residues. Per the germline V gene, CDR1 is MDHEN and CDR2 is SYDVKM. Produced via immunoSEQ multiplex PCR; TCRdb's table is partial and in-frame only. Among 150,000 or so clones, approximately 86% were seen once, and the ten largest hold 0.63%. The receptor was derived from a man in his 60s with COVID-19, enrolled during active disease. This chain joins TRBV28 and TRBJ1-2; 7 bases align to TRBD1. The source material was peripheral blood. CDR3 loop: CASSGTVYGYTF. The CDR3 bases are TGTGCCAGCAGTGGGACAGTCTATGGCTACACCTTC.